A single sample is the source of the 19 T cell receptor beta chains below, sequenced in a study of blood T cell repertoires in COVID-19. Clones were read by immunoSEQ multiplex PCR, and TCRdb kept only the in-frame ones, dropping some. The sample carries 200,000 to 300,000 clones, 83% recorded once. Sequencing input: peripheral blood. The receptors were gathered from a human donor in a cohort sampled during active COVID-19.

CDR3 protein: CASSHTYGGQETQYF. As DNA, the CDR3 is TGTGCCAGCAGCCATACTTATGGCGGGCAAGAGACCCAGTACTTC. The genes are TRBV3-1 (or the pseudogene TRBV3-2) and TRBJ2-5, with TRBD2 as a possible D gene (5 bases). The V end was cut by 3 bases, the J end by 2 bases, with 13 bases between. The CDR3 loop spans 15 amino acids. CDR1 is LGHDT and CDR2 is YNNKEL in the germline V gene (reference sequence).

The chain combines TRBV11-2 with TRBJ1-2, with 9 positions matching TRBD1. CDR1 and CDR2 (germline): SGHAT, FQNNGV. This CDR3 is 13 amino acids long. V lost 0 bases to trimming and J lost 11 bases; unmatched junction nucleotides: 4. Here the CDR3 reads CASSLDSGQGYTF. CDR3 DNA sequence: TGTGCCAGCAGCTTAGATTCTGGACAGGGGTACACCTTC.

The chain is built from TRBV4-1 and TRBJ2-1, with 8 bases identical to TRBD2. The CDR3 is made up of 16 amino acids. In germline, CDR1 is MGHRA, CDR2 YSYEKL. V dropped 4 bases and J dropped 7; count of bases not matched to a gene: 12. The CDR3 loop is CASSRVGTRGWNEQFF. For the CDR3, the DNA is TGCGCCAGCAGCCGCGTCGGGACTAGGGGGTGGAATGAGCAGTTCTTC.

The chain carries TRBV10-2 and TRBJ1-1; TRBD1 is a possible D gene (5 bases). V lost 4 bases, J lost 4 bases, and 10 bases lay in between. Germline values: CDR1 WSHSY, CDR2 SAAADI. CDR3 length equals 13 residues. The CDR3 DNA reads TGCGCCAGCAGTGTCGACGGGGGCACTGAAGCTTTCTTT. It encodes CASSVDGGTEAFF.

The genes are TRBV28 and TRBJ2-3; 11 bases match TRBD2. V shed 6 bases, J shed 4 bases, and the junction held 6 bases outside the gene matches. CDR3 length equals 15 residues. Germline V CDR1 and CDR2: MDHEN, SYDVKM. CDR3 sequence reads: CASSPTSGMSDTQYF. CDR3 DNA sequence: TGTGCCAGCAGCCCGACTAGCGGGATGTCAGATACGCAGTATTTT.

A single count supports this clone. The rearrangement uses TRBV3-1 (or the pseudogene TRBV3-2) and TRBJ1-1; D unclear. The V gene lost 5 bases and the J gene lost 3 bases, with 4 bases spanning the gap. CDR3 length: 11 residues. Germline values: CDR1 LGHDT, CDR2 YNNKEL (reference sequence). The CDR3 DNA follows: TGTGCCAGCAGCGTAGACACTGAAGCTTTCTTT. Its protein product is CASSVDTEAFF.

The sample holds a few counts of this clone. This chain links TRBV27 with TRBJ2-1; D perhaps matches TRBD2 (5 bases). V lost 0 bases, J lost 2 bases, and 8 bases lay in between. The germline gives CDR1 MNHEY, CDR2 SMNVEV (reference sequence). The CDR3 contains 15 residues. In nucleotides, the CDR3 is TGTGCCAGCAGTTTATCGGCTAGCCCCTACAATGAGCAGTTCTTC. Residues: CASSLSASPYNEQFF.

As for this clone: The sample contains more than one DNA sequence encoding this CDR3. The CDR3 is CASSSNYEQYF. The CDR3 DNA follows: TGTGCCAGCAGCTCAAATTACGAGCAGTACTTC. The chain is built from TRBV11-2 and TRBJ2-7; D not certain. The length of the CDR3 is 11 residues. Germline V gene lookup returns CDR1 SGHAT and CDR2 FQNNGV. The germline V and J ends were trimmed by 4 bases and 4 bases, with 5 bases remaining between them.

This clone was detected a few times. This chain links TRBV25-1 with TRBJ1-1, with TRBD1 identical over 8 bases. The CDR3 is made up of 14 amino acids. The ends lost 1 base at V and 6 bases at J; junction bases unmatched: 4. The germline V gene has CDR1 MGHDK and CDR2 SYGVNS. The CDR3 DNA sequence: TGTGCCAGCAGTGAATCCGGCAGGGGGCCTGAAGCTTTCTTT. Its protein is CASSESGRGPEAFF.

The chain couples TRBV6-5 to TRBJ1-1; D unclear. CDR1 MNHEY and CDR2 SVGAGI come from the germline V gene. This CDR3 is built from 14 residues. With 5 bases removed from V and 1 base from J, the gap between germline ends came to 11 bases. Written as DNA, the CDR3 is TGTGCCAGCAGTCCTTTACTCGAGAACACTGAAGCTTTCTTT. It yields the protein CASSPLLENTEAFF.

The V call is TRBV7-9, the J call TRBJ2-3; 7 bases are shared with TRBD1. CDR3 length: 15 amino acids. V shed 3 bases, J shed 3 bases, and the junction held 6 bases outside the gene matches. CDR1 and CDR2 (germline): SEHNR, FQNEAQ (reference sequence). CDR3 sequence reads: CASSFGDSLTDTQYF. In DNA, the CDR3 is TGTGCCAGCAGCTTCGGGGACAGCTTAACAGATACGCAGTATTTT.

This CDR3 reads CASSPGLAGGPGETQYF. The CDR3 nucleotides read TGTGCCAGCAGCCCCGGACTAGCGGGGGGGCCGGGAGAGACCCAGTACTTC. V is TRBV3-1 (or the pseudogene TRBV3-2) and J is TRBJ2-5, with 15 positions matching TRBD2. J was trimmed by 4 bases and V by 4 bases; bases with no gene match: 7. Germline CDR1 reads LGHDT; CDR2 reads YNNKEL (reference sequence). This CDR3 has 17 residues.

The gene calls are TRBV3-1 (or the pseudogene TRBV3-2) and TRBJ1-6; D possibly corresponds to TRBD1 (5 bases). Trimming took 4 bases from V and 4 from J, leaving 11 bases between them. The CDR3 loop spans 15 amino acids. Germline V lookup: CDR1 LGHDT, CDR2 YNNKEL (reference sequence). CDR3 DNA sequence: TGTGCCAGCAGCCTGGGTGGGGGGTATAATTCACCCCTCCACTTT. Amino acids: CASSLGGGYNSPLHF.

The chain uses TRBV15 and TRBJ1-5; TRBD1 matches at 7 bases. Germline V gene sequence: CDR1 LNHNV, CDR2 YYDKDF (reference sequence). V was clipped by 0 bases and J by 2 bases; unmatched bases: 7. The CDR3 is 17 residues long. The DNA of the CDR3 is TGTGCCACCAGCAGAGATACTTCTACAGGGGGCAATCAGCCCCAGCATTTT. It specifies CATSRDTSTGGNQPQHF.

The rearrangement joins TRBV7-2 to TRBJ2-6; tentatively, D is TRBD1 (5 bases). Trimming took off 4 bases at V and 11 bases at J, with 18 bases between the two ends. Germline V gene lookup returns CDR1 SGHTA and CDR2 FQGNSA. The CDR3 totals 15 residues. The CDR3 nucleotides read TGTGCCAGCAGCTCCCCCTCGCCAGGGCCGCACGTCCTGACTTTC. Protein sequence: CASSSPSPGPHVLTF.

The chain combines TRBV18 with TRBJ1-3; D unresolved. CDR1 and CDR2 from the germline V gene are KGHSH and LQKENI. Trimming pared 0 bases from V and 0 bases from J, leaving 9 bases between. The CDR3 is made up of 16 amino acids. The CDR3 nucleotides read TGTGCCAGCTCACCACCGACCGGGAGCTCTGGAAACACCATATATTTT. This gives the protein CASSPPTGSSGNTIYF.

J is TRBJ1-2 and V is TRBV28, with 7 bases matching TRBD1. Germline CDR1 and CDR2: MDHEN and SYDVKM. This CDR3 contains 12 residues. With V trimmed by 10 bases and J by 5 bases, 7 bases remained unmatched. For the CDR3, the DNA is TGTGCCACCCGAACAGGGGAGTATGGCTACACCTTC. This encodes CATRTGEYGYTF.

Details on this clone: This sample also contains other DNA sequences that code for the same CDR3. This chain connects TRBV11-2 to TRBJ1-2; 7 bases agree with TRBD1. J gave up 8 bases and V 7 bases, and 7 bases lay outside the gene matches. The CDR3 sequence is 12 residues long. Per the germline V gene, CDR1 is SGHAT and CDR2 is FQNNGV. CDR3 residues: CASTRTGEGYTF. The CDR3 DNA follows: TGTGCCAGCACCAGGACAGGTGAAGGCTACACCTTC.

The gene calls are TRBV18 and TRBJ2-7, with unresolved D. Germline CDR1 and CDR2: KGHSH and LQKENI. CDR3 length: 13 residues. V was clipped by 3 bases and J by 1 base, with 7 bases between them. CDR3 coding DNA: TGTGCCAGCTCACCTGTACAGTCCTACGAGCAGTACTTC. This gives the protein CASSPVQSYEQYF.